This is a list of T cell receptor beta chains from one sample in a study of blood T cell repertoires in COVID-19. Assay: immunoSEQ multiplex PCR; the TCRdb copy retains only in-frame clones and omits some. The sample has about 300,000 clones, about nine tenths seen once. Sequences were obtained from PBMCs or T cells enriched from blood (not recorded which). The receptors shown here come from a woman aged 18 to 35 who had recovered from COVID-19. Each CDR3 is given with its conserved first and last residue. D genes are given only for firm matches. A clone size is listed for some rows: how often the clone was seen (once, few, many), or a class if it is expanded.

cdr3_length: 13; v_call: TRBV29-1; d_call: TRBD2; j_call: TRBJ2-1; clone_size: .; cdr3_nt: TGCAGCGTTATGGGACTAGCGGACAATGAGCAGTTCTTC; cdr3_aa: CSVMGLADNEQFF
cdr3_length: 13; v_call: TRBV7-3; d_call: TRBD1; j_call: TRBJ1-1; clone_size: .; cdr3_nt: TGTGCCAGCAGCTCGACAGGGGTCACTGAAGCTTTCTTT; cdr3_aa: CASSSTGVTEAFF
cdr3_length: 12; v_call: TRBV3-1/TRBV3-2; d_call: .; j_call: TRBJ2-3; clone_size: .; cdr3_nt: TGTGCCAGCAGCCGCGTCACAGATACGCAGTATTTT; cdr3_aa: CASSRVTDTQYF
cdr3_length: 14; v_call: TRBV19; d_call: .; j_call: TRBJ1-5; clone_size: .; cdr3_nt: TGTGCCAGTAGTATAGGCAGGCCCAATCAGCCCCAGCATTTT; cdr3_aa: CASSIGRPNQPQHF
cdr3_length: 16; v_call: TRBV5-6; d_call: .; j_call: TRBJ2-2; clone_size: .; cdr3_nt: TGTGCCAGCAGCTTGGCGGGCCAGGGGAACACCGGGGAGCTGTTTTTT; cdr3_aa: CASSLAGQGNTGELFF
cdr3_length: 12; v_call: TRBV2; d_call: .; j_call: TRBJ1-3; clone_size: .; cdr3_nt: TGTGCCAGCACCCTCTCTGGAAACACCATATATTTT; cdr3_aa: CASTLSGNTIYF
cdr3_length: 16; v_call: TRBV6-1; d_call: TRBD2; j_call: TRBJ2-1; clone_size: .; cdr3_nt: TGTGCCAGCAGTGTACTACTAGCGGGGGTTGCAAATGAGCAGTTCTTC; cdr3_aa: CASSVLLAGVANEQFF
cdr3_length: 16; v_call: TRBV18; d_call: TRBD2; j_call: TRBJ2-5; clone_size: .; cdr3_nt: TGTGCCAGCTCACCTCTTGAGGGACTAGCCCAAGAGACCCAGTACTTC; cdr3_aa: CASSPLEGLAQETQYF
cdr3_length: 12; v_call: TRBV18; d_call: .; j_call: TRBJ1-3; clone_size: .; cdr3_nt: TGTGCCAGCTCACCAGTCCCTAACACCATATATTTT; cdr3_aa: CASSPVPNTIYF
cdr3_length: 16; v_call: TRBV2; d_call: .; j_call: TRBJ1-3; clone_size: few; cdr3_nt: TGTGCCAGCAGTAGAATGGGACCGGGGGTTGGAAACACCATATATTTT; cdr3_aa: CASSRMGPGVGNTIYF
cdr3_length: 16; v_call: TRBV19; d_call: .; j_call: TRBJ1-1; clone_size: .; cdr3_nt: TGTGCCAGTAGTATAGAAGGAGGCGGGGTGAACACTGAAGCTTTCTTT; cdr3_aa: CASSIEGGGVNTEAFF
cdr3_length: 12; v_call: TRBV2; d_call: TRBD1; j_call: TRBJ1-4; clone_size: .; cdr3_nt: TGTGCCAGCAGAGGGGGCTGGGAAAAACTGTTTTTT; cdr3_aa: CASRGGWEKLFF
cdr3_length: 15; v_call: TRBV6-6; d_call: .; j_call: TRBJ1-1; clone_size: .; cdr3_nt: TGTGCCAGCAGTTACTGGGGGGAGGACTCTATTGAAGCTTTCTTT; cdr3_aa: CASSYWGEDSIEAFF
cdr3_length: 14; v_call: TRBV4-2; d_call: .; j_call: TRBJ1-2; clone_size: .; cdr3_nt: TGTGCCAGCAGCCAAGGGTTGGAGTGGCTTGGCTACACCTTC; cdr3_aa: CASSQGLEWLGYTF
cdr3_length: 16; v_call: TRBV5-1; d_call: TRBD1; j_call: TRBJ2-2; clone_size: .; cdr3_nt: TGCGCCAGCAGCCCCCGAGGGGACAGGAACACCGGGGAGCTGTTTTTT; cdr3_aa: CASSPRGDRNTGELFF
cdr3_length: 15; v_call: TRBV2; d_call: .; j_call: TRBJ1-2; clone_size: once; cdr3_nt: TGTGCCAGCACCATGAAGGACAGTAGTACCTATGGCTACACCTTC; cdr3_aa: CASTMKDSSTYGYTF
cdr3_length: 13; v_call: TRBV30; d_call: .; j_call: TRBJ1-1; clone_size: .; cdr3_nt: TGTGCCTGGAGTCAACAGGGGAACACTGAAGCTTTCTTT; cdr3_aa: CAWSQQGNTEAFF
cdr3_length: 11; v_call: TRBV6-5; d_call: .; j_call: TRBJ1-1; clone_size: .; cdr3_nt: TGTGCCAGCAGCACGGGACATGGAGCTTTCTTT; cdr3_aa: CASSTGHGAFF
cdr3_length: 14; v_call: TRBV6-1; d_call: .; j_call: TRBJ1-1; clone_size: .; cdr3_nt: TGTGCCAGCAGTGAAAGCCCCCTAAACACTGAAGCTTTCTTT; cdr3_aa: CASSESPLNTEAFF
cdr3_length: 17; v_call: TRBV7-9; d_call: TRBD2; j_call: TRBJ2-1; clone_size: once; cdr3_nt: TGTGCCAGCAGGACTAGCGGGAGCAACGAAGGTTACAATGAGCAGTTCTTC; cdr3_aa: CASRTSGSNEGYNEQFF
cdr3_length: 12; v_call: TRBV13; d_call: TRBD1; j_call: TRBJ2-2; clone_size: .; cdr3_nt: TGTGCCAGCAGCACACAGGGGCGGGAGCTGTTTTTT; cdr3_aa: CASSTQGRELFF
cdr3_length: 15; v_call: TRBV2; d_call: .; j_call: TRBJ2-5; clone_size: once; cdr3_nt: TGTGCCAGCAGCCCTGATGTAACATTTCAAGAGACCCAGTACTTC; cdr3_aa: CASSPDVTFQETQYF
cdr3_length: 15; v_call: TRBV19; d_call: .; j_call: TRBJ2-3; clone_size: .; cdr3_nt: TGTGCCAGCCATGAGAGGCAGACCTCCACAGATACGCAGTATTTT; cdr3_aa: CASHERQTSTDTQYF
cdr3_length: 13; v_call: TRBV2; d_call: TRBD2; j_call: TRBJ2-7; clone_size: few; cdr3_nt: TGTGCCATTAGCGGGGGTTTTTCCTACGAGCAGTACTTC; cdr3_aa: CAISGGFSYEQYF
cdr3_length: 13; v_call: TRBV19; d_call: .; j_call: TRBJ1-5; clone_size: .; cdr3_nt: TGTGCCAGTAGTCGCGGGTTCAATCAGCCCCAGCATTTT; cdr3_aa: CASSRGFNQPQHF
cdr3_length: 17; v_call: TRBV9; d_call: .; j_call: TRBJ1-2; clone_size: .; cdr3_nt: TGTGCCAGCAGCGTAGATGTAGGGTGGGGACATAACTATGGCTACACCTTC; cdr3_aa: CASSVDVGWGHNYGYTF
cdr3_length: 15; v_call: TRBV10-3; d_call: .; j_call: TRBJ2-7; clone_size: .; cdr3_nt: TGTGCCATCAGTGAGTCGAATCGCGGAAACTACGAGCAGTACTTC; cdr3_aa: CAISESNRGNYEQYF
cdr3_length: 15; v_call: TRBV7-9; d_call: .; j_call: TRBJ1-1; clone_size: .; cdr3_nt: TGTGCCAGCAGCTTAGGCGGGAGCCCAAACACTGAAGCTTTCTTT; cdr3_aa: CASSLGGSPNTEAFF
cdr3_length: 14; v_call: TRBV7-2; d_call: .; j_call: TRBJ1-3; clone_size: .; cdr3_nt: TGTGCCAGGGAAAGACAGGTCTCTGGAAACACCATATATTTT; cdr3_aa: CARERQVSGNTIYF
cdr3_length: 15; v_call: TRBV5-4; d_call: TRBD2; j_call: TRBJ2-5; clone_size: .; cdr3_nt: TGTGCCAGCAGCTATAGCGGGGGGGCCCGGGAGACCCAGTACTTC; cdr3_aa: CASSYSGGARETQYF
cdr3_length: 11; v_call: TRBV30; d_call: .; j_call: TRBJ1-3; clone_size: .; cdr3_nt: TGTGCCTGGAGTCGGTCAAACACCATATATTTT; cdr3_aa: CAWSRSNTIYF
cdr3_length: 16; v_call: TRBV27; d_call: .; j_call: TRBJ1-2; clone_size: once; cdr3_nt: TGTGCCAGCACTCCCGCGAGGGAGACAGGACCTTATGGCTACACCTTC; cdr3_aa: CASTPARETGPYGYTF
cdr3_length: 17; v_call: TRBV3-1/TRBV3-2; d_call: TRBD1; j_call: TRBJ1-3; clone_size: .; cdr3_nt: TGTGCCAGCAGCCAGGGCAGCCGACAGGGGGGAGGAAACACCATATATTTT; cdr3_aa: CASSQGSRQGGGNTIYF
cdr3_length: 14; v_call: TRBV6-5; d_call: TRBD2; j_call: TRBJ2-7; clone_size: few; cdr3_nt: TGTGCCAGCAGGTCCGGACTAGCGGGGTACGAGCAGTACTTC; cdr3_aa: CASRSGLAGYEQYF
cdr3_length: 16; v_call: TRBV28; d_call: TRBD2; j_call: TRBJ2-1; clone_size: .; cdr3_nt: TGTGCCAGCAGTTCGACACAGCAGGGACTAGCGAATGAGCAGTTCTTC; cdr3_aa: CASSSTQQGLANEQFF
cdr3_length: 16; v_call: TRBV18; d_call: TRBD2; j_call: TRBJ2-3; clone_size: .; cdr3_nt: TGTGCCAGCTCACCAGGGCTAGCGGGGGGCACAGATACGCAGTATTTT; cdr3_aa: CASSPGLAGGTDTQYF
cdr3_length: 15; v_call: TRBV19; d_call: TRBD2; j_call: TRBJ2-1; clone_size: .; cdr3_nt: TGTGCCAGTGGGTTTTTAGCGGGGGGGAGAAATGAGCAGTTCTTC; cdr3_aa: CASGFLAGGRNEQFF
cdr3_length: 12; v_call: TRBV6-5; d_call: .; j_call: TRBJ2-7; clone_size: .; cdr3_nt: TGTGCCAGCAGGGGGCGTGCCTACGAGCAGTACTTC; cdr3_aa: CASRGRAYEQYF
cdr3_length: 15; v_call: TRBV28; d_call: TRBD1; j_call: TRBJ1-2; clone_size: .; cdr3_nt: TGTGCCAGCCGAATGGGGGACAGGGGGCACTATGGCTACACCTTC; cdr3_aa: CASRMGDRGHYGYTF
cdr3_length: 13; v_call: TRBV29-1; d_call: TRBD1; j_call: TRBJ1-2; clone_size: .; cdr3_nt: TGCAGCGTTAAAAGGACAGGGAACTATGGCTACACCTTC; cdr3_aa: CSVKRTGNYGYTF
cdr3_length: 13; v_call: TRBV12-3/TRBV12-4; d_call: .; j_call: TRBJ1-2; clone_size: .; cdr3_nt: TGTGCCAGCAGTTTAGGACAGAACTATGGCTACACCTTC; cdr3_aa: CASSLGQNYGYTF
cdr3_length: 16; v_call: TRBV18; d_call: .; j_call: TRBJ2-3; clone_size: once; cdr3_nt: TGTGCCAGCTCACCTACTAGAAGTCTCTCCCCTGATACGCAGTATTTT; cdr3_aa: CASSPTRSLSPDTQYF
cdr3_length: 16; v_call: TRBV5-6; d_call: .; j_call: TRBJ1-1; clone_size: .; cdr3_nt: TGTGCCAGCAGCTTCCCAATCGGGGGGATGAACACTGAAGCTTTCTTT; cdr3_aa: CASSFPIGGMNTEAFF
cdr3_length: 13; v_call: TRBV12-5; d_call: TRBD1; j_call: TRBJ2-7; clone_size: .; cdr3_nt: TGTGCTAGTGGGGGGACAGTCTCCTACGAGCAGTACTTC; cdr3_aa: CASGGTVSYEQYF
cdr3_length: 14; v_call: TRBV19; d_call: TRBD2; j_call: TRBJ2-1; clone_size: .; cdr3_nt: TGTGCCAGTTCAACTAGCGGAGCACCCAATGAGCAGTTCTTC; cdr3_aa: CASSTSGAPNEQFF
cdr3_length: 12; v_call: TRBV30; d_call: .; j_call: TRBJ1-1; clone_size: .; cdr3_nt: TGTGCCTGGAGGCGGGGTGCGGCTGAAGCTTTCTTT; cdr3_aa: CAWRRGAAEAFF
cdr3_length: 14; v_call: TRBV18; d_call: .; j_call: TRBJ1-1; clone_size: .; cdr3_nt: TGTGCCAGCTCTCCAGGGGAGGGAAACACTGAAGCTTTCTTT; cdr3_aa: CASSPGEGNTEAFF
cdr3_length: 15; v_call: TRBV19; d_call: TRBD1; j_call: TRBJ1-1; clone_size: .; cdr3_nt: TGTGCCAGTAGCGGCCAGGGGGCGTTGGACACTGAAGCTTTCTTT; cdr3_aa: CASSGQGALDTEAFF
cdr3_length: 14; v_call: TRBV6-4; d_call: .; j_call: TRBJ2-3; clone_size: .; cdr3_nt: TGTTCTTGCCGGGAAACCCACACGGCAGATACGCAGTATTTT; cdr3_aa: CSCRETHTADTQYF
cdr3_length: 17; v_call: TRBV5-4; d_call: TRBD2; j_call: TRBJ2-3; clone_size: .; cdr3_nt: TGTGCCAGCAGCTTGGCACTAGCGGGAGGGGGCACAGATACGCAGTATTTT; cdr3_aa: CASSLALAGGGTDTQYF
cdr3_length: 18; v_call: TRBV27; d_call: TRBD1; j_call: TRBJ1-1; clone_size: .; cdr3_nt: TGTGCCAGCAGTCGCGACCTCATGACAGGGAGGACGAACACTGAAGCTTTCTTT; cdr3_aa: CASSRDLMTGRTNTEAFF
cdr3_length: 13; v_call: TRBV28; d_call: TRBD1; j_call: TRBJ2-3; clone_size: few; cdr3_nt: TGTGCCAGCCGGGACAGGGCAACAGATACGCAGTATTTT; cdr3_aa: CASRDRATDTQYF
cdr3_length: 22; v_call: TRBV5-1; d_call: TRBD2; j_call: TRBJ2-1; clone_size: .; cdr3_nt: TGCGCCAGCAGCGCTCGCGAGGGTGGAAGACTAGCGGACCGGAGCTCCTACAATGAGCAGTTCTTC; cdr3_aa: CASSAREGGRLADRSSYNEQFF